These 30 T cell receptor beta chains came from one sample sequenced in a study of cytomegalovirus exposure and HLA in healthy donors. PCR used 60 Vbeta primers and 13 Jbeta primers. Measured with immunoSEQ multiplex PCR; TCRdb has only the in-frame clones, and not every one. The table shows roughly 200,000 clones, with around 77% occurring only once. Sequenced input: PBMCs. The receptor set was obtained from a woman in her twenties or thirties in good health and CMV-seronegative.

This clone was seen ten or more times. CDR3 sequence: CASSTSGGANEQFF. The CDR3 region has the DNA TGTGCCAGCAGTACTAGCGGGGGGGCCAATGAGCAGTTCTTC. The gene calls are TRBV6-4 and TRBJ2-1; TRBD2 aligns across 13 bases. CDR1 and CDR2 (germline): MRHNA, SNTAGT. V shed 5 bases and J 6 bases; nucleotides not matched to a gene: 1. The CDR3 sequence is 14 residues long.

V usage is TRBV7-6 and J usage is TRBJ1-3, with D possibly TRBD1 on 5 matching bases. The CDR3 has 16 amino acids. Germline V gives CDR1 SGHVS, CDR2 FNYEAQ. V shed 0 bases and J shed 2 bases, with 11 bases lying between them. The CDR3 sequence: CASSLAWGGPGNTIYF. The DNA of the CDR3 is TGTGCCAGCAGCTTAGCGTGGGGGGGACCTGGAAACACCATATATTTT.

This clone was counted once. The V gene is TRBV7-2, the J gene TRBJ1-2; D gene unclear. CDR1 SGHTA and CDR2 FQGNSA come from the germline V gene. CDR3 length: 14 amino acids. V was clipped by 5 bases and J by 4 bases, with 14 bases between them. The CDR3 sequence: CASSPSSVPYGYTF. In nucleotides, the CDR3 is TGTGCCAGCAGCCCCTCATCGGTCCCCTATGGCTACACCTTC.

V and J are TRBV7-9 and TRBJ2-7; 8 bases align to TRBD2. The CDR3 loop spans 14 amino acids. The J segment lost 3 bases and the V segment lost 8 bases, leaving 9 bases of the junction unmatched. Germline V gene sequence: CDR1 SEHNR, CDR2 FQNEAQ (reference sequence). The CDR3 DNA sequence: TGTGCCAGCGCCGGGGGGGAGAGGTACTACGAGCAGTACTTC. Protein sequence: CASAGGERYYEQYF.

The CDR3 is CASRRGVWGGNYTEAFF. CDR3 in DNA: TGTGCCAGCAGGCGAGGTGTATGGGGGGGGAATTACACTGAAGCTTTCTTT. The chain couples TRBV7-9 to TRBJ1-1, with D possibly being TRBD1 (5 bases). In germline, CDR1 is SEHNR, CDR2 FQNEAQ (reference sequence). The CDR3 covers 17 residues. V was pared by 6 bases and J by 3 bases, with 23 bases between.

The rearrangement joins TRBV7-8 to TRBJ2-1; D call uncertain. This CDR3 has 14 residues. The V and J ends lost 5 bases and 4 bases respectively, with 12 bases between them. CDR1 is SGHVS, CDR2 FQNEAQ, per germline. CDR3 residues: CASSGSSRYNEQFF. In DNA, the CDR3 is TGTGCCAGCAGCGGTTCTAGTAGGTACAATGAGCAGTTCTTC.

This clone has a handful of counts. The genes are TRBV12-5 and TRBJ2-3; TRBD2 is a possible D gene (5 bases). CDR3 length: 13 residues. CDR1 and CDR2 (germline): LGHNT, FRNRAP. Trimming shortened V by 9 bases and J by 5 bases, and 15 bases separated the two germline ends. The CDR3 bases are TGTGCTAGCAGATCAGAGGGTGGAGATACGCAGTATTTT. This gives the protein CASRSEGGDTQYF.

This chain links TRBV5-6 with TRBJ1-4; D is undetermined. Germline CDR1 SGHDT, CDR2 YYEEEE. The V gene lost 4 bases and the J gene lost 8 bases, with 18 bases spanning the gap. There are 15 residues in the CDR3. CDR3 DNA: TGTGCCAGCAGCCCTGAGAGAGGAATGCGGGAAAAACTGTTTTTT. Translating it yields CASSPERGMREKLFF.

This rearrangement joins TRBV7-2 to TRBJ2-5; the D is unclear. Germline-derived CDR1 and CDR2 are SGHTA and FQGNSA. V lost 1 base to trimming and J lost 7 bases, with 7 bases between them. The length of the CDR3 is 12 residues. DNA for the CDR3: TGTGCCAGCAGCTTAGAAGCCACGACCCAGTACTTC. It specifies CASSLEATTQYF. The full variable domain, in which reference TRBV7-2 and TRBJ2-5 provide the parts outside the CDR3, is GAGVSQSPSNKVTEKGKDVELRCDPISGHTALYWYRQSLGQGLEFLIYFQGNSAPDKSGLPSDRFSAERTGGSVSTLTIQRTQQEDSAVYLCASSLEATTQYFGPGTRLLVL.

The V and J genes are TRBV19 and TRBJ2-7; D is possibly TRBD2 (5 bases). Germline V gene sequence: CDR1 LNHDA, CDR2 SQIVND (reference sequence). The CDR3 loop spans 14 amino acids. With 3 bases removed from V and 1 base from J, the gap between germline ends came to 10 bases. The CDR3 spells CASSIGLASYEQYF. CDR3 in DNA: TGTGCCAGTAGTATTGGCCTAGCATCCTACGAGCAGTACTTC.

This chain connects TRBV6-5 to TRBJ2-1, with a tentative D call TRBD2 (5 bases). V was shortened by 0 bases and J by 9 bases, with 9 bases between the two germline ends. CDR1 MNHEY and CDR2 SVGAGI come from the germline V gene. There are 13 residues in the CDR3. The CDR3 coding sequence is TGTGCCAGCAGTTACTCGTATGAGGGTGAGCAGTTCTTC. It encodes CASSYSYEGEQFF.

The genes are TRBV18 and TRBJ2-7; a weak D match, TRBD1 (6 bases). The CDR3 is 12 residues long. Germline CDR1 and CDR2: KGHSH and LQKENI. The V end lost 3 bases, the J end lost 7 bases, and 10 bases lay between the germline ends. CDR3 coding DNA: TGTGCCAGCTCACCGGACAGTCGAGAGCAGTACTTC. Translated, it gives CASSPDSREQYF.

The V and J genes are TRBV10-3 and TRBJ2-5; TRBD1 matches at 7 bases. This CDR3 contains 15 residues. The V and J ends lost 4 bases and 2 bases, in that order; junction bases with no gene match: 7. From germline, CDR1 is ENHRY and CDR2 SYGVKD. The CDR3 sequence is CAISVLWTGQETQYF. As DNA, the CDR3 is TGTGCCATCAGTGTGCTATGGACAGGACAAGAGACCCAGTACTTC.

The chain links TRBV29-1 to TRBJ1-1, with D maybe TRBD1 (5 bases). V was pared by 3 bases and J by 10 bases, with 12 bases between. This CDR3 has 11 amino acids. Germline V gives CDR1 SQVTM, CDR2 ANQGSEA. For the CDR3, the DNA is TGCAGCGTTGATCAGGGCCCTCGAGCTTTCTTT. Its translation is CSVDQGPRAFF. The full variable domain, completed using reference TRBV29-1 and TRBJ1-1, is SAVISQKPSRDICQRGTSLTIQCQVDSQVTMMFWYRQQPGQSLTLIATANQGSEATYESGFVIDKFPISRPNLTFSTLTVSNMSPEDSSIYLCSVDQGPRAFFGQGTRLTVV.

The chain links TRBV7-9 to TRBJ1-2, with 10 nucleotides matching TRBD1. The ends lost 5 bases at V and 2 bases at J; junction bases unmatched: 11. This CDR3 comprises 17 residues. The germline V gene has CDR1 SEHNR and CDR2 FQNEAQ (reference sequence). The CDR3 is CASSAPGQGHRNYGYTF. The CDR3 nucleotides read TGTGCCAGCAGCGCTCCGGGACAGGGGCATAGGAACTATGGCTACACCTTC.

A few counts support this clone. The J gene is TRBJ1-2, the V gene TRBV6-4, with D uncertain. Trimming removed 4 bases from V and 7 bases from J, with 13 bases in between. The germline gives CDR1 MRHNA, CDR2 SNTAGT. The CDR3 covers 13 residues. CDR3 sequence reads: CASSGSGTSGYTF. The CDR3 bases are TGTGCCAGCAGTGGGTCGGGAACAAGTGGCTACACCTTC.

The rearrangement uses TRBV6-5 and TRBJ1-6; D might be TRBD1 (6 bases). V dropped 7 bases and J dropped 9 bases, with 16 bases sitting between them. Germline V gives CDR1 MNHEY, CDR2 SVGAGI. The CDR3 length is 14 residues. The CDR3 sequence is CASTGTRIGSPLHF. The CDR3 DNA sequence: TGTGCCAGCACCGGGACAAGGATCGGTTCACCCCTCCACTTT.

The chain combines TRBV5-1 with TRBJ1-1; TRBD1 agrees at 9 bases. The CDR3 extends over 16 amino acids. Germline V gives CDR1 SGHRS, CDR2 YFSETQ. V trimming: 4 bases; J trimming: 7 bases; junction bases outside the gene matches: 14. CDR3 DNA sequence: TGCGCCAGCAGCCGCTCGACAGGGGGGCTTATTGGTGAAGCTTTCTTT. This sequence encodes CASSRSTGGLIGEAFF.

The J gene is TRBJ2-3, the V gene TRBV11-2; D not certain. Germline V gene lookup returns CDR1 SGHAT and CDR2 FQNNGV. This CDR3 has 13 residues. The ends were cut back, 3 bases at V and 6 bases at J, with 10 bases in the middle. CDR3 bases: TGTGCCAGCAGCTTCTTCTTGTTGGATACGCAGTATTTT. Protein: CASSFFLLDTQYF.

The V call is TRBV6-5, the J call TRBJ2-1; D might be TRBD2 (6 bases). Between the trimmed V and J ends, which lost 6 bases and 3 bases, there was a span of 15 bases. CDR1 is MNHEY, CDR2 SVGAGI, per germline. This CDR3 has 15 residues. The DNA for the CDR3 is TGTGCCAGCAGATCGACTAGTTCTAGCTACAATGAGCAGTTCTTC. Its protein is CASRSTSSSYNEQFF.

This clone was recorded once. V gene TRBV7-9 combines with J gene TRBJ2-7; TRBD2 matches at 10 bases. The germline gives CDR1 SEHNR, CDR2 FQNEAQ (reference sequence). This CDR3 has 13 amino acids. DNA for the CDR3: TGTTCCGGCACTAGCGGGGACTCCTACGAGCAGTACTTC. Protein sequence: CSGTSGDSYEQYF.

This chain links TRBV27 with TRBJ1-2, with TRBD1 matching 8 bases. The CDR3 totals 15 residues. Germline V lookup: CDR1 MNHEY, CDR2 SMNVEV (reference sequence). Trimming cost V 5 bases and J 7 bases; bases outside gene matches: 12. CDR3 in amino acids: CASSDSGGAGRGYTF. The CDR3 DNA sequence: TGTGCCAGCAGTGATTCAGGGGGCGCGGGTCGTGGCTACACCTTC.

This clone was observed once. The gene calls are TRBV15 and TRBJ2-5; 7 nucleotides match TRBD2. The J call is uncertain, as TRBJ2-7 better fits the DNA end. CDR3 length: 18 residues. Germline CDR1 reads LNHNV; CDR2 reads YYDKDF (reference sequence). The CDR3 loop reads CATSSSRQVKRDSYEQYF. CDR3 DNA: TGTGCCACCAGCTCCTCCCGTCAAGTTAAGCGGGATAGCTACGAGCAGTACTTC.

This clone was seen a few times. The CDR3 is CASSFLQGAALNFGNTIYF. In DNA, the CDR3 is TGTGCCAGCAGCTTTTTACAGGGGGCCGCTCTAAACTTTGGAAACACCATATATTTT. The chain couples TRBV5-6 to TRBJ1-3, with 9 nucleotides matching TRBD1. Germline V gene data show CDR1 as SGHDT and CDR2 as YYEEEE. The CDR3 runs 19 residues. The ends lost 2 bases at V and 3 bases at J; junction bases unmatched: 15.

The CDR3 DNA sequence: TGTGCCAGCAGCTCTACCCGTTTCGAGCAGTACTTC. Its translation is CASSSTRFEQYF. The genes are TRBV11-3 and TRBJ2-7; D is uncertain. The CDR3 sequence is 12 residues long. CDR1 is SGHNT and CDR2 is YENEEA in the germline V gene. Trimming removed 4 bases at V and 6 bases at J, with 10 bases between.

The V and J genes are TRBV5-4 and TRBJ1-4; TRBD1 matches 10 bases. V dropped 0 bases and J dropped 10; count of bases not matched to a gene: 9. Germline-derived CDR1 and CDR2 are SGHNT and YYREEE (reference sequence). This CDR3 spans 16 amino acids. This chain's CDR3 is CASSLGPGTGVGKLFF. For the CDR3, the DNA is TGTGCCAGCAGCTTGGGACCCGGGACAGGGGTAGGAAAACTGTTTTTT.

This clone has just a few counts. J is TRBJ1-4 and V is TRBV7-2; D call uncertain. V lost 4 bases and J 11 bases, leaving 17 bases between the germline ends. The CDR3 extends over 14 amino acids. The germline gives CDR1 SGHTA, CDR2 FQGNSA. In DNA, the CDR3 is TGTGCCAGCAGCTCAACTCGGGGATCTGGGAAACTGTTTTTT. This codes for CASSSTRGSGKLFF.

This clone has just a few counts. This rearrangement joins TRBV5-1 to TRBJ1-1; D gene uncertain. Deletions cut 0 bases from V and 6 bases from J, with 9 bases between. Germline loops: CDR1 SGHRS, CDR2 YFSETQ. The CDR3 is made up of 13 amino acids. The CDR3 bases are TGCGCCAGCAGCTTGGGAGGGAGGGCTGAAGCTTTCTTT. Encoded protein: CASSLGGRAEAFF.

The V call is TRBV28, the J call TRBJ1-4, with D perhaps matching TRBD1 (5 bases). V lost 3 bases and J 2 bases, leaving 7 bases between the germline ends. This CDR3 is built from 14 residues. Germline assignment: CDR1 MDHEN and CDR2 SYDVKM. CDR3: CASSFRATNEKLFF. CDR3 nucleotides: TGTGCCAGCAGTTTCAGGGCTACTAATGAAAAACTGTTTTTT.

This sequence joins TRBV27 and TRBJ2-3, with TRBD2 identical over 15 bases. The germline CDR1 and CDR2 sequences are MNHEY and SMNVEV (reference sequence). After removal of 5 bases from V and 4 bases from J, the junction contained 4 bases not matched to a gene. The CDR3 covers 16 residues. CDR3 protein: CASSPRTSGRADTQYF. CDR3 sequence (DNA): TGTGCCAGCAGTCCAAGGACTAGCGGGAGGGCAGATACGCAGTATTTT.